The 2 T cell receptor beta chains below were found in one sample sequenced in a study of graft-versus-host responses after intestinal transplantation (dated by TCRdb to about 2021). Libraries were made using the immunoSEQ multiplex PCR assay. Held by TCRdb, this immuneACCESS table contains in-frame sequences only and omits some clones. Under half of the omission traces to an unresolved V gene where checked; the cause of the rest is unknown. A total of 15,000 to 20,000 clones appear in this sample, about two fifths of them only once. The top ten hold over 3% of the sample. The time point tag for this specimen amounts to: cells obtained before transplantation from donor or recipient. In mixed lymphocyte reactions, some 200,000 CFSE-labeled pre-transplant responders were plated with some 200,000 irradiated violet-dye-labeled stimulators and cultured for about six days. The sample was alloreactive CD8+ T cells from a mixed lymphocyte reaction culture, taken before intestinal transplant. Sample cell subset or site, as interpreted from the label and publication: CFSE-low proliferating T cells sorted from roughly six-day pre-transplant mixed lymphocyte reaction (GvH or HvG direction). Receptor source: a human patient who received an intestinal transplant.

In DNA, the CDR3 is TGTGCCAGTAGTATCGTAGGGACTACGTACAATGAGCAGTTCTTC. It specifies CASSIVGTTYNEQFF. The genes are TRBV19 and TRBJ2-1; TRBD2 matches at 7 bases. The CDR3 consists of 15 residues. Germline CDR1 is LNHDA and CDR2 is SQIVND (reference sequence). Trimming took 3 bases from V and 4 from J; bases not matched to a gene: 6.

The chain combines TRBV6-5 with TRBJ1-1; D not certain. This CDR3 spans 14 amino acids. Trimming left V 2 bases short and J 1 base short, with 8 bases between. Germline V gives CDR1 MNHEY, CDR2 SVGAGI. The DNA of the CDR3 is TGTGCCAGCAGTTACACACCCAGGAACACTGAAGCTTTCTTT. Protein product: CASSYTPRNTEAFF.